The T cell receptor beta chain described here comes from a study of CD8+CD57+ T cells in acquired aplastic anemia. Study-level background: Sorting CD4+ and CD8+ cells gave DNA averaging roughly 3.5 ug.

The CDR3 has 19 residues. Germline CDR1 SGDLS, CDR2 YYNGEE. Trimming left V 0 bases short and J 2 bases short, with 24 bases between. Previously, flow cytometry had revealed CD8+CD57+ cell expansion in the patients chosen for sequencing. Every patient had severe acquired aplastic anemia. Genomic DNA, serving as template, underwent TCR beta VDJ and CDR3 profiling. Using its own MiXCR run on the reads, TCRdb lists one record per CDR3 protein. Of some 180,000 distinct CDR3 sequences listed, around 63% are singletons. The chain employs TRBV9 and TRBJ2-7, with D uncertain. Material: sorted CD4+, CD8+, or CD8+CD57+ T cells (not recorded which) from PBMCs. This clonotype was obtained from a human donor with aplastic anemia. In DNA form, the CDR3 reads TGTGCCAGCAGCGTAGGTTTTATGGACCCCGAACAGAACCCCTACGAGCAGTACTTC. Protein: CASSVGFMDPEQNPYEQYF.